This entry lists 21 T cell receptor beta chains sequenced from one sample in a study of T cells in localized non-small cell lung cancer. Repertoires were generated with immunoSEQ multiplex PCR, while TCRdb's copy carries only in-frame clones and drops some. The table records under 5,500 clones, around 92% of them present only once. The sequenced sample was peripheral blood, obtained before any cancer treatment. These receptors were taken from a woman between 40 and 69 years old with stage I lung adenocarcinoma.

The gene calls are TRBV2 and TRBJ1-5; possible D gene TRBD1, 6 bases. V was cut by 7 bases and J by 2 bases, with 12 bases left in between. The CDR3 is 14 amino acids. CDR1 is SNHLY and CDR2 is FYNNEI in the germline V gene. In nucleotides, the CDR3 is TGTGCCAGCATGAGGGGGGCTGGCAATCAGCCCCAGCATTTT. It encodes CASMRGAGNQPQHF.

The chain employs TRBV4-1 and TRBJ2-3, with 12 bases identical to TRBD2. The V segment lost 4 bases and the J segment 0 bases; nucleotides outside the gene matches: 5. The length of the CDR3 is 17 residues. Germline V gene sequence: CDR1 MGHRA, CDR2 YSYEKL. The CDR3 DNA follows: TGCGCCAGCAGCCCTAGCGGGAGGGCTCGTAGCACAGATACGCAGTATTTT. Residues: CASSPSGRARSTDTQYF.

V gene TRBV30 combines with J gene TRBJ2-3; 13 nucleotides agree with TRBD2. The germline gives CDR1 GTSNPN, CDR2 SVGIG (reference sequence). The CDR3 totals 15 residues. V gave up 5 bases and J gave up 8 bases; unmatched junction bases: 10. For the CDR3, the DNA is TGTGCCTGGGCCGGACTAGCGGGAGCCGAGGGTACGCAGTATTTT. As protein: CAWAGLAGAEGTQYF.

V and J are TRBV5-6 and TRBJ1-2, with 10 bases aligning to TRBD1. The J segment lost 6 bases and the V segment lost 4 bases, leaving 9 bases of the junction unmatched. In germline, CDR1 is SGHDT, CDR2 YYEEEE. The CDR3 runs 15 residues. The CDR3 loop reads CASSTTGGAGNGYTF. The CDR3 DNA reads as TGTGCCAGCAGCACGACAGGGGGCGCCGGAAATGGCTACACCTTC.

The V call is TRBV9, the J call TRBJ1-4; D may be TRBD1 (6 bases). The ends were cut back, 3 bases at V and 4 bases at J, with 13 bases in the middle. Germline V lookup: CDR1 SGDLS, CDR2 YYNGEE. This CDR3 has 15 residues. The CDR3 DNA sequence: TGTGCCAGCAGCGCCCAACAGGGCGTTAATGAAAAACTGTTTTTT. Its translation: CASSAQQGVNEKLFF.

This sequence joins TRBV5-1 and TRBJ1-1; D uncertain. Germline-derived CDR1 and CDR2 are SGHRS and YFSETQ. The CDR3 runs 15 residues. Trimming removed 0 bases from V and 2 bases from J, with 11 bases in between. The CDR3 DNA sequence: TGCGCCAGCAGCTTGGGGCAGGCCGTCAACACTGAAGCTTTCTTT. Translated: CASSLGQAVNTEAFF. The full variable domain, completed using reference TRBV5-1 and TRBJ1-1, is KAGVTQTPRYLIKTRGQQVTLSCSPISGHRSVSWYQQTPGQGLQFLFEYFSETQRNKGNFPGRFSGRQFSNSRSEMNVSTLELGDSALYLCASSLGQAVNTEAFFGQGTRLTVV.

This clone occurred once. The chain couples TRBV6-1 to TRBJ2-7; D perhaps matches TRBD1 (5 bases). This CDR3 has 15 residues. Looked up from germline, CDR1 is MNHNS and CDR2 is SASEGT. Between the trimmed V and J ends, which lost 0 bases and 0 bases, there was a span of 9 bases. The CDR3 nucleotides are TGTGCCAGCAGTGAAGCTCAGGGCGTCTCCTACGAGCAGTACTTC. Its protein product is CASSEAQGVSYEQYF.

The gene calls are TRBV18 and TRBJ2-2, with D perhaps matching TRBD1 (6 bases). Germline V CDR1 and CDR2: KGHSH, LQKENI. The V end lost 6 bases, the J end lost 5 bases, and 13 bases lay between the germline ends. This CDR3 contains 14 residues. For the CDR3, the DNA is TGTGCCAGCTCCCTCCAGGGGTCGACCGGGGAGCTGTTTTTT. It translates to CASSLQGSTGELFF. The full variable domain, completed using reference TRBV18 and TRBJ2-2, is NAGVMQNPRHLVRRRGQEARLRCSPMKGHSHVYWYRQLPEEGLKFMVYLQKENIIDESGMPKERFSAEFPKEGPSILRIQQVVRGDSAAYFCASSLQGSTGELFFGEGSRLTVL.

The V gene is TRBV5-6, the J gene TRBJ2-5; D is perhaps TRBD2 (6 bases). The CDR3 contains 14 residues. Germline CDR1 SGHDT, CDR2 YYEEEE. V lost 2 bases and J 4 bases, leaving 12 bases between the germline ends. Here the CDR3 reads CASSFSGVRETQYF. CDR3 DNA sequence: TGTGCCAGCAGCTTCTCGGGAGTCAGAGAGACCCAGTACTTC.

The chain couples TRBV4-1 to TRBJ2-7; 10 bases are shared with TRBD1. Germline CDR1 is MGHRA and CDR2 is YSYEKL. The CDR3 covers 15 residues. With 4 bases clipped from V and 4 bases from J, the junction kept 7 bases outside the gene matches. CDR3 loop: CASSRDRGQQYEQYF. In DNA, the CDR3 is TGCGCCAGCAGCCGAGACAGGGGGCAACAATACGAGCAGTACTTC.

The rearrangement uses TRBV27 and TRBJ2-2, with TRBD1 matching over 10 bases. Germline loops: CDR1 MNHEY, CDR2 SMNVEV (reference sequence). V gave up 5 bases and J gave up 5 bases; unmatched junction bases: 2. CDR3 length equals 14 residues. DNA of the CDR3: TGTGCCAGCAGTCTGGGACAGGGGACCGGGGAGCTGTTTTTT. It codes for CASSLGQGTGELFF.

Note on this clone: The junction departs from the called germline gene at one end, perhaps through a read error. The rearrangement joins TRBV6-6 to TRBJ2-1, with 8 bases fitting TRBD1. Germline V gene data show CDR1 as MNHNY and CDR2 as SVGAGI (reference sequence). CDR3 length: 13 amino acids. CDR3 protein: CASSYSTGERCVF. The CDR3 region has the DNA TGTGCCAGCAGTTACTCGACAGGGGAACGGTGTGTCTTC.

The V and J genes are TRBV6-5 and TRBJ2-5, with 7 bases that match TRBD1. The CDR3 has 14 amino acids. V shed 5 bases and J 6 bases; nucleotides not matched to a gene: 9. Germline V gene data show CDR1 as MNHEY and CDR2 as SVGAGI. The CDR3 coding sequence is TGTGCCAGCAGTCTAGACAGGGTCCTACAGACCCAGTACTTC. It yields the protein CASSLDRVLQTQYF.

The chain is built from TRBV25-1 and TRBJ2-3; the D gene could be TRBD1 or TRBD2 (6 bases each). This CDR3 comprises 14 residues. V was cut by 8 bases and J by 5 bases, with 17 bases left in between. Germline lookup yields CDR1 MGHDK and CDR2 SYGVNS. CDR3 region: CASGRGNGGDTQYF. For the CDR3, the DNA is TGTGCCAGCGGCAGGGGAAACGGGGGAGATACGCAGTATTTT.

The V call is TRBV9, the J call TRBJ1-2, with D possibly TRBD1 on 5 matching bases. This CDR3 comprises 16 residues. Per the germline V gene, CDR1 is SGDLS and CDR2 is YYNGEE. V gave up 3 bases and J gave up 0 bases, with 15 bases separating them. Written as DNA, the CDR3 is TGTGCCAGCAGCGGTCTCGGGACGACAGCTAACTATGGCTACACCTTC. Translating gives CASSGLGTTANYGYTF.

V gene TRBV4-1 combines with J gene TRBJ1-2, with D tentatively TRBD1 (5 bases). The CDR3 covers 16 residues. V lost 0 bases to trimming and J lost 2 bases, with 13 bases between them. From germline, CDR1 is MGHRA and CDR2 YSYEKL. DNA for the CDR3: TGCGCCAGCAGCCAAGATGAGGGGAACCGAAACTATGGCTACACCTTC. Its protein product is CASSQDEGNRNYGYTF.

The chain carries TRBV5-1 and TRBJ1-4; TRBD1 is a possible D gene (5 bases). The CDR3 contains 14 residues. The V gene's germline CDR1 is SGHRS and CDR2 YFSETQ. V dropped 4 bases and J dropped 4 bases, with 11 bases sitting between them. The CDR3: CASSIGTGNEKLFF. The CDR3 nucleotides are TGCGCCAGCAGCATAGGGACGGGTAATGAAAAACTGTTTTTT.

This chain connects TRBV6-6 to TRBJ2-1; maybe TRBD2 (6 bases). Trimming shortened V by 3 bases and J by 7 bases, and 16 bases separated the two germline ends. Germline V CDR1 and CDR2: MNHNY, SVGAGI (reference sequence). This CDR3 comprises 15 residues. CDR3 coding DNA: TGTGCCAGCAGTTATTATGGGGGGAGTGGTAATGAGCAGTTCTTC. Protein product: CASSYYGGSGNEQFF.

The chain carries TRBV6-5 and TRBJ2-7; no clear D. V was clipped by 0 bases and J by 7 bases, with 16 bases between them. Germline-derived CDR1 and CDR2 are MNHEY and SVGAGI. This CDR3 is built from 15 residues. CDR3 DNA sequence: TGTGCCAGCAGTTACTCAAGGGTGAACGCTCGGGAGCAGTACTTC. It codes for CASSYSRVNAREQYF.

The CDR3 reads CASSTRGGNTIYF. Written as DNA, the CDR3 is TGTGCCAGCAGTACTAGAGGAGGAAACACCATATATTTT. The chain combines TRBV27 with TRBJ1-3, with no clear D. Germline V lookup: CDR1 MNHEY, CDR2 SMNVEV (reference sequence). The V gene lost 5 bases and the J gene lost 4 bases, with 9 bases spanning the gap. The CDR3 spans 13 residues.

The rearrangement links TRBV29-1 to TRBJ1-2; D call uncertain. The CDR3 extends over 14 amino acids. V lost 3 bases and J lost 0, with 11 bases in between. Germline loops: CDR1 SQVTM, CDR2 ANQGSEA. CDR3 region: CSVDEERPNYGYTF. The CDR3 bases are TGCAGCGTTGATGAAGAAAGACCTAACTATGGCTACACCTTC.